The T cell receptor (beta chain) described here comes from a study of Graves' ophthalmopathy and Graves' hyperthyroidism (dated by TCRdb to the late 2010s). About the full investigation: Peripheral blood was collected before any treatment was given, at the time of initial diagnosis. The study used signatures of the TCR beta repertoire to tell Graves' ophthalmopathy apart from Graves' hyperthyroidism and to predict which patients would progress to ophthalmopathy. In total, some 130 blood samples were TCR-sequenced: around 42 ophthalmopathy, approximately 80 hyperthyroidism and roughly 17 hyperthyroidism-to-ophthalmopathy patients. To explore V-J signatures distinguishing ophthalmopathy from hyperthyroidism, a discovery set of 100 patients (roughly 45 ophthalmopathy, 55 to 60 stable hyperthyroidism) was enrolled. The independent validation cohort included about 20 hyperthyroidism patients plus 17 patients who later progressed from hyperthyroidism to ophthalmopathy. In about 6 hyperthyroidism patients, the T-cell repertoire of thyroid tissue was compared with the T-cell repertoire of blood. Once sampling was done, hyperthyroidism patients were given methimazole at a starting dose of 30 mg daily, while ophthalmopathy patients were given high-dose intravenous methylprednisolone. For training and testing, the roughly 93 patients in the discovery cohort were randomly divided in a 7:3 ratio. Results and caveats for the whole study, not just this receptor: Most expanded thyroid clonotypes with a frequency above 0.001 also appeared in blood, which suggests that blood repertoires may reflect the immune response in the thyroid. In validation, the model predicted ophthalmopathy progression with about 70% sensitivity and roughly 72% specificity; some 13 predicted patients were CT-confirmed with GO in a median of about 6.1 months. No statistical method was used to set the sample size in advance, and the investigators knew which group each participant was assigned to. In cross-validation, the 13-signature model distinguished ophthalmopathy from stable hyperthyroidism with less than 90% sensitivity and approximately 81% specificity, while in the test set the corresponding values were around 79% and 71%.

This clonotype was recorded a few times. Its cognate antigen has yet to be identified. The input lacks base qualities; no much larger clone sits a single base away. Patients with ophthalmopathy had moderately to severely active disease, with a Clinical Activity Score of 3 or more, a NOSPECS grade of 4 or more, and a disease duration of less than 3 months. Anyone with other autoimmune diseases, uncontrolled infections, pregnancy or lactation was excluded from the study. Clinical symptoms, serum thyroxine, TRAb, thyroid ultrasound and orbital computed tomography were used for diagnosis. Using Ficoll-Paque density gradient centrifugation, PBMCs were isolated from 8.5 to 10 ml of fresh peripheral blood. Total RNA was extracted using Trizol reagent, and RNA quality was checked on an Agilent 2100 Bioanalyzer. For repertoire sequencing, the TCR beta CDR3 regions were amplified from RNA transcripts. The first round was an RT-PCR using HTBI primers with the Qiagen OneStep RT-PCR kit, and this first round was followed by a second-round multiplex PCR, then size selection and purification. Sequencing of the libraries was carried out on an Illumina HiSeq2000 in paired-end mode with 100 bp reads. The study's processing was this. SOAPnuke was used for read processing, and reads with adapters, uncalled bases, a mean Phred below 15, or no exact constant-primer or identifier match were discarded. High-quality paired reads were merged with COPE v1.2.5. Each unique nucleotide sequence was treated as a clonotype, and MiTCR v1.1 was used to align the clonotypes to the IMGT TRB V, D and J references. The analysis was limited to V-J combinations with a frequency above 0.0001, which together covered around 99% of the repertoires. For each V-J combination, a TCR clonal expansion and chaos score was defined as F50 clonal expansion divided by the chaos observed in the TCRdist matrix. Welch's t-statistics and random forest were used to narrow the features down to 10 to 15 V-J combinations, which were then fed into a naive Bayes classifier. The Morisita-Horn index was used to measure how similar the thyroid and blood repertoires were. Using fastp trimming at Q25 and MiXCR clonotype assembly, TCRdb reanalyzed the public sequencing data and kept in-frame beta chains. Entries that share a CDR3 protein sequence are merged under the most common genes and DNA. Clone size and V and J calls follow TCRdb, not the original study. This sample gives under 250,000 distinct CDR3 sequences in total; about 22% of them show up just once. Roughly 45% of the sample is held by the ten biggest clonotypes.

CDR1 and CDR2 are read off the germline V gene (reference sequence) as SGHAT and FQDESV. V and J lose 5 bases and 3 bases, and a span of 10 bases separates them. Counted from cysteine to phenylalanine, this CDR3 has 14 amino acids. The sequence is cut down to CDR3 DNA, 42 bases in frame from base 1. The material sequenced was peripheral blood. This TCR was sampled from a woman in her fifties or sixties with Graves' ophthalmopathy. Donor details come from another sample of the same person, matched by shared clones. The chain couples TRBV11-1 to TRBJ2-2, with the D gene not clear enough to name. The DNA sequence is TGTGCCAGCAGCGTAGGTGGCTACACCGGGGAGCTGTTTTTT. This yields the protein CASSVGGYTGELFF.